A selection of T cell receptor beta chains follows, all from one sample in a study of blood T cells in healthy people across ages. TCRdb fed the 5' RACE reads into MiXCR, producing one record per CDR3 protein. The sample yields 650,000 to 1,000,000 distinct CDR3 sequences, approximately 35% seen once. The sequencing input was blood. The receptors were sampled from a man younger than 35 in good health. Each CDR3 is given with its conserved first and last residue. The order of the fields is V gene, J gene, D gene, clone size, CDR3 DNA, CDR3 protein. A D gene is named only where the DNA matches it firmly. Rows give clone size only sometimes, using once, few, many, or a class for an expanded clone.

V gene: TRBV20-1
J gene: TRBJ1-5
D gene: -
clone size: few
CDR3 DNA: TGCAGTGCTAACACACCTAATCAGCCCCAGCATTTT
CDR3 protein: CSANTPNQPQHF

V gene: TRBV6-1
J gene: TRBJ2-7
D gene: TRBD1
clone size: few
CDR3 DNA: TGTGCCAGCAGACCCGGACAGGGGCGAACCTACGAGCAGTACTTC
CDR3 protein: CASRPGQGRTYEQYF

V gene: TRBV20-1
J gene: TRBJ2-5
D gene: -
clone size: -
CDR3 DNA: TGCAGTGCTAGAGATCGAATGGACTCCCAAGAGACCCAGTACTTC
CDR3 protein: CSARDRMDSQETQYF

V gene: TRBV25-1
J gene: TRBJ2-7
D gene: -
clone size: -
CDR3 DNA: TGTGCCAGCAGTGAAATGGGGCAGAAAACTCCCGAGCAGTACTTC
CDR3 protein: CASSEMGQKTPEQYF

V gene: TRBV6-5
J gene: TRBJ2-7
D gene: TRBD1
clone size: many
CDR3 DNA: TGTGCCAGCAGTTACTCAATAATTGGGACAGGGGGAAGATACGAGCAGTACTTC
CDR3 protein: CASSYSIIGTGGRYEQYF

V gene: TRBV6-2/TRBV6-3
J gene: TRBJ1-6
D gene: -
clone size: -
CDR3 DNA: TGTGCCAGCAGTTGGGGAGCACCCCTCCACTTT
CDR3 protein: CASSWGAPLHF

V gene: TRBV14
J gene: TRBJ2-1
D gene: TRBD1
clone size: -
CDR3 DNA: TGTGCCAGCAGCCAAAATACGGGGGACAGGGAGTTCTTC
CDR3 protein: CASSQNTGDREFF

V gene: TRBV5-1
J gene: TRBJ2-7
D gene: -
clone size: few
CDR3 DNA: TGCGCCAGCAGCTGGACTACGGGACTGACCTACGAGCAGTACTTC
CDR3 protein: CASSWTTGLTYEQYF

V gene: TRBV7-8
J gene: TRBJ2-1
D gene: -
clone size: -
CDR3 DNA: TGTGCCAGCAGCTTAGCCGAGACTGAGCAGTTCTTC
CDR3 protein: CASSLAETEQFF

V gene: TRBV4-3
J gene: TRBJ2-3
D gene: TRBD1
clone size: many
CDR3 DNA: TGCGCCAGCAGCCAAGTCCAGGGGGTCGATACGCAGTATTTT
CDR3 protein: CASSQVQGVDTQYF

V gene: TRBV12-3/TRBV12-4
J gene: TRBJ2-7
D gene: -
clone size: -
CDR3 DNA: TGTGCCAGCAGCTCCCGGGTCTTATCTGAGCAGTACTTC
CDR3 protein: CASSSRVLSEQYF

V gene: TRBV3-1
J gene: TRBJ2-7
D gene: TRBD2
clone size: -
CDR3 DNA: TGTGCCAGCAGCCAAGAGCTAGCGGGCAATGAGCAGTACTTC
CDR3 protein: CASSQELAGNEQYF

V gene: TRBV27
J gene: TRBJ2-2
D gene: -
clone size: once
CDR3 DNA: TGTGCCAGCAGTTTACCGAGGCAGGGGAGTTACAGGGAGCTGTTTTTT
CDR3 protein: CASSLPRQGSYRELFF

V gene: TRBV14
J gene: TRBJ1-2
D gene: -
clone size: few
CDR3 DNA: TGTGCCAGCAGCCAAGAAAGTTATGGCTACACCTTC
CDR3 protein: CASSQESYGYTF

V gene: TRBV5-1
J gene: TRBJ2-2
D gene: -
clone size: few
CDR3 DNA: TGCGCCAGCAAGGAGGCGACTAGTTTCGGGGAGCTGTTTTTT
CDR3 protein: CASKEATSFGELFF

V gene: TRBV29-1
J gene: TRBJ2-3
D gene: -
clone size: -
CDR3 DNA: TGCAGCGCCCGAAGACAGGCAGCGGCCACAGATACGCAGTATTTT
CDR3 protein: CSARRQAAATDTQYF

V gene: TRBV7-2
J gene: TRBJ1-2
D gene: TRBD1
clone size: few
CDR3 DNA: TGTGCCAGCACCCCGGGACAGGGAGTCTATGGCTACACCTTC
CDR3 protein: CASTPGQGVYGYTF

V gene: TRBV12-3/TRBV12-4
J gene: TRBJ1-5
D gene: -
clone size: -
CDR3 DNA: TGTGCCAGCAGTTCTACGGGGGATAAGCCCCAGCATTTT
CDR3 protein: CASSSTGDKPQHF

V gene: TRBV29-1
J gene: TRBJ2-7
D gene: -
clone size: few
CDR3 DNA: TGCAGCGCCTTATTCGGGGCAGCCTACGAGCAGTACTTC
CDR3 protein: CSALFGAAYEQYF

V gene: TRBV12-3/TRBV12-4
J gene: TRBJ1-6
D gene: -
clone size: few
CDR3 DNA: TGTGCCAGCAGTCAGGGACCGAGTTTCTCACCCCTCCACTTT
CDR3 protein: CASSQGPSFSPLHF

V gene: TRBV12-3/TRBV12-4
J gene: TRBJ2-4
D gene: -
clone size: many
CDR3 DNA: TGTGCCAGCAGTTTCGCTAGCAGAGGGGCCAAAAACATTCAGTACTTC
CDR3 protein: CASSFASRGAKNIQYF

V gene: TRBV12-3/TRBV12-4
J gene: TRBJ2-3
D gene: -
clone size: -
CDR3 DNA: TGTGCCGGCAGTCCTAGGGCGAGCACAGATACGCAGTATTTT
CDR3 protein: CAGSPRASTDTQYF

V gene: TRBV5-1
J gene: TRBJ1-2
D gene: -
clone size: many
CDR3 DNA: TGCGCCAGCAGCTCGGACTTGACGGTCAACTATGGCTACACCTTC
CDR3 protein: CASSSDLTVNYGYTF

V gene: TRBV5-1
J gene: TRBJ2-5
D gene: -
clone size: few
CDR3 DNA: TGCGCCAGCAGCTCCCCGATTCAGCGTCAAGAGACCCAGTACTTC
CDR3 protein: CASSSPIQRQETQYF

V gene: TRBV7-9
J gene: TRBJ1-2
D gene: -
clone size: few
CDR3 DNA: TGTGCCAGCAGCTTAGCGGCTACTTATGGCTACACCTTC
CDR3 protein: CASSLAATYGYTF

V gene: TRBV7-9
J gene: TRBJ2-1
D gene: TRBD1
clone size: few
CDR3 DNA: TGTGCCAGCAGCTCCCGGGACAGCCCTTACAATGAGCAGTTCTTC
CDR3 protein: CASSSRDSPYNEQFF

V gene: TRBV20-1
J gene: TRBJ2-7
D gene: -
clone size: few
CDR3 DNA: TGCAGTGCTAGAGATGGGAAGGGCTCCTACGAGCAGTACTTC
CDR3 protein: CSARDGKGSYEQYF

V gene: TRBV6-2/TRBV6-3
J gene: TRBJ1-2
D gene: -
clone size: -
CDR3 DNA: TGTGCCAGCAGCTCGGATCCGGGACCGACTGTCCTCTATGGCCACACCTTC
CDR3 protein: CASSSDPGPTVLYGHTF

V gene: TRBV4-2
J gene: TRBJ1-4
D gene: -
clone size: few
CDR3 DNA: TGTGCCAGCAGCCAAGGGGACGGGGTTGATGAAAAACTGTTTTTT
CDR3 protein: CASSQGDGVDEKLFF

V gene: TRBV2
J gene: TRBJ1-4
D gene: -
clone size: -
CDR3 DNA: TGTGCCAGCAGTGTAAACAGGGATAATGAAAAACCGTTTTTT
CDR3 protein: CASSVNRDNEKPFF

V gene: TRBV12-3/TRBV12-4
J gene: TRBJ1-1
D gene: -
clone size: -
CDR3 DNA: TGTACCAGCAGTTTAGAAATGATGAACACTGAAGCTTTCTTT
CDR3 protein: CTSSLEMMNTEAFF

V gene: TRBV20-1
J gene: TRBJ2-1
D gene: -
clone size: many
CDR3 DNA: TGCAGTGCACGACAGATCAATGAGCAGTTCTTC
CDR3 protein: CSARQINEQFF

V gene: TRBV19
J gene: TRBJ1-1
D gene: -
clone size: few
CDR3 DNA: TGTGCCAGTAGTATAGGGGGACTCAATGAAGCTTTCTTT
CDR3 protein: CASSIGGLNEAFF

V gene: TRBV5-6
J gene: TRBJ2-5
D gene: -
clone size: -
CDR3 DNA: TGTGCCAGCAGCTTGGAATTGGGGACCCTGGGTGTGACCCAGTACTTC
CDR3 protein: CASSLELGTLGVTQYF

V gene: TRBV5-1
J gene: TRBJ1-1
D gene: -
clone size: -
CDR3 DNA: TGCGCCAGCAGCCATGACAAGATGAACACTGAAGCTTTCTTT
CDR3 protein: CASSHDKMNTEAFF

V gene: TRBV15
J gene: TRBJ1-3
D gene: -
clone size: few
CDR3 DNA: TGTGCCACCAGCCCTCAGAACCTTCCTGGAAACACCATATATTTT
CDR3 protein: CATSPQNLPGNTIYF

V gene: TRBV6-5
J gene: TRBJ1-6
D gene: -
clone size: -
CDR3 DNA: TGTGCCAGCAGTTACTGGGCAACTCTGAGCTCCTATAATTCACCCCTCCACTTT
CDR3 protein: CASSYWATLSSYNSPLHF

V gene: TRBV14
J gene: TRBJ2-7
D gene: -
clone size: -
CDR3 DNA: TGTGCCAGCAGCTCCTTCGCCCGATACGAGCAGTACTTC
CDR3 protein: CASSSFARYEQYF

V gene: TRBV13
J gene: TRBJ1-2
D gene: -
clone size: few
CDR3 DNA: TGTGCCAGCAGCTCGACAGGTCCCGAGGCTAACTATGGCTACACCTTC
CDR3 protein: CASSSTGPEANYGYTF

V gene: TRBV3-1
J gene: TRBJ2-3
D gene: TRBD1
clone size: -
CDR3 DNA: TGTGCCAGCAGCCGACACCCTGGACAGGGGGCGCAAGCAGATACGCAGTATTTT
CDR3 protein: CASSRHPGQGAQADTQYF

V gene: TRBV12-3/TRBV12-4
J gene: TRBJ2-3
D gene: -
clone size: many
CDR3 DNA: TGTGCCAGCAGTTTTGGGGATACGCAGTATTTT
CDR3 protein: CASSFGDTQYF

V gene: TRBV6-5
J gene: TRBJ1-5
D gene: -
clone size: -
CDR3 DNA: TGTGCCAGCAGTATCGCAGGCAATCGACCCCAGCATTTT
CDR3 protein: CASSIAGNRPQHF

V gene: TRBV7-9
J gene: TRBJ2-3
D gene: -
clone size: many
CDR3 DNA: TGTGCCAGCAGCCACCGACGAACCACAGATACGCAGTATTTT
CDR3 protein: CASSHRRTTDTQYF

V gene: TRBV25-1
J gene: TRBJ1-2
D gene: -
clone size: -
CDR3 DNA: TGTGCCAGCAGTGAATTAGATATCCGGGACATGAATGGCTACACCTTC
CDR3 protein: CASSELDIRDMNGYTF

V gene: TRBV4-2
J gene: TRBJ2-7
D gene: TRBD1
clone size: -
CDR3 DNA: TGTGCCAGCAGCCAAGCTACAGGGGTGATGTCCTACGAGCAGTACTTC
CDR3 protein: CASSQATGVMSYEQYF

V gene: TRBV20-1
J gene: TRBJ2-3
D gene: -
clone size: -
CDR3 DNA: TGCAGTGCTGCCCTAGACGGCGGAAGCACGGATACGCAGTATTTT
CDR3 protein: CSAALDGGSTDTQYF

V gene: TRBV20-1
J gene: TRBJ2-1
D gene: -
clone size: -
CDR3 DNA: TGCAGTGCTCCCGAAGGATACAATGAGCAGTTCTTC
CDR3 protein: CSAPEGYNEQFF

V gene: TRBV10-3
J gene: TRBJ2-7
D gene: -
clone size: -
CDR3 DNA: TGTGCCATCGGGGGAAGCTCCCACGAGCAGTACTTC
CDR3 protein: CAIGGSSHEQYF

V gene: TRBV19
J gene: TRBJ2-5
D gene: -
clone size: many
CDR3 DNA: TGTGCCAGTAGTAGGACAATACAAGAGACCCAGTACTTC
CDR3 protein: CASSRTIQETQYF

V gene: TRBV5-1
J gene: TRBJ2-5
D gene: TRBD2
clone size: -
CDR3 DNA: TGCGCCAGCAGCCCCGGACTAGCGGGGGCAGAGACCCAGTACTTC
CDR3 protein: CASSPGLAGAETQYF

V gene: TRBV18
J gene: TRBJ2-5
D gene: TRBD1
clone size: -
CDR3 DNA: TGTGCCAGCTCACCGGGGACAGGGGTACAGTACTTC
CDR3 protein: CASSPGTGVQYF

V gene: TRBV20-1
J gene: TRBJ2-7
D gene: TRBD2
clone size: -
CDR3 DNA: TGCAGTGCTCCTCAGACTAGCGGGGGCTCCTACAATGAGCAGTACTTC
CDR3 protein: CSAPQTSGGSYNEQYF

V gene: TRBV7-8
J gene: TRBJ2-3
D gene: TRBD2
clone size: -
CDR3 DNA: TGTGCCAGCAGCTATAGCGGGGGGGTTTCAGATACGCAGTATTTT
CDR3 protein: CASSYSGGVSDTQYF

V gene: TRBV4-3
J gene: TRBJ1-2
D gene: -
clone size: few
CDR3 DNA: TGCGCCAGCAGCCGAAACAGCTATGGCTACACCTTC
CDR3 protein: CASSRNSYGYTF

V gene: TRBV20-1
J gene: TRBJ2-2
D gene: TRBD2
clone size: -
CDR3 DNA: TGCAGTGCTACACCGGGACTAGCGGGGGGCCCCGGGGAGCTGTTTTTT
CDR3 protein: CSATPGLAGGPGELFF

V gene: TRBV28
J gene: TRBJ1-6
D gene: -
clone size: -
CDR3 DNA: TGTGCCAGCAGGATCCGCGAAAGCTCCTATAATTCACCCCTCCACTTT
CDR3 protein: CASRIRESSYNSPLHF

V gene: TRBV7-2
J gene: TRBJ2-3
D gene: -
clone size: many
CDR3 DNA: TGTGCCAGCAGCTTAGAGGGTTGGACTAACACAGATACGCAGTATTTT
CDR3 protein: CASSLEGWTNTDTQYF

V gene: TRBV12-3/TRBV12-4
J gene: TRBJ1-5
D gene: -
clone size: -
CDR3 DNA: TGTGCCAGCAGTTTAGCGGGGTTCGGTCAGCCCCAGCATTTT
CDR3 protein: CASSLAGFGQPQHF